What follows is one T cell receptor beta chain and its context. These data come from a study of blood T cell repertoires in COVID-19. The CDR3 covers 14 residues. The J segment lost 3 bases and the V segment lost 6 bases, leaving 8 bases of the junction unmatched. From germline, CDR1 is MDHEN and CDR2 SYDVKM. Repertoires were generated with immunoSEQ multiplex PCR, while TCRdb's copy carries only in-frame clones and drops some. The repertoire consists of about 370,000 clones, with 80% to 90% occurring once and the leading ten covering more than 0.8%. The sequence was obtained from a man younger than 35 who had recovered from COVID-19. The chain links TRBV28 to TRBJ2-7; 7 positions agree with TRBD1. Sequencing was carried out using PBMCs or T cells enriched from blood (not recorded which). CDR3 residues: CASSHLTGFYEQYF. DNA of the CDR3: TGTGCCAGCAGCCACCTGACAGGGTTCTACGAGCAGTACTTC. Based on the CDR3 plus reference TRBV28 and TRBJ2-7, the full variable domain is DVKVTQSSRYLVKRTGEKVFLECVQDMDHENMFWYRQDPGLGLRLIYFSYDVKMKEKGDIPEGYSVSREKKERFSLILESASTNQTSMYLCASSHLTGFYEQYFGPGTRLTVT.